This TCR beta chain emerged from a study of coeliac disease. With respect to this clone: Its matching antigen is unknown.

V lost 4 bases and J lost 9; bases outside the gene matches: 13. This CDR3 spans 16 amino acids. Per the germline V gene, CDR1 is MNHEY and CDR2 is SMNVEV (reference sequence). Clones were read by immunoSEQ multiplex PCR, and TCRdb kept only the in-frame ones, dropping some. This sample has over 6,500 clones, with 65% to 80% found just once. Findings and caveats of the study: Active celiac intraepithelial and lamina propria samples had lower TRB and TRG clonality than control samples. Few TRB amino acid sequences were shared between samples; most were unique. Only 1 of 6 controls, but about 55% of the 18 coeliac samples, showed published gliadin-specific TRB sequences.

This rearrangement joins TRBV27 to TRBJ2-1, with 9 bases lining up with TRBD2. Sequenced input: lamina propria lymphocytes from the gut. This TCR derives from a woman aged 18-35 years with active celiac disease. The CDR3 DNA reads TGTGCCAGCAGTTCTCCCGGGCGGGAGGGCCTCTTTGAGCAGTTCTTC. Translation: CASSSPGREGLFEQFF.